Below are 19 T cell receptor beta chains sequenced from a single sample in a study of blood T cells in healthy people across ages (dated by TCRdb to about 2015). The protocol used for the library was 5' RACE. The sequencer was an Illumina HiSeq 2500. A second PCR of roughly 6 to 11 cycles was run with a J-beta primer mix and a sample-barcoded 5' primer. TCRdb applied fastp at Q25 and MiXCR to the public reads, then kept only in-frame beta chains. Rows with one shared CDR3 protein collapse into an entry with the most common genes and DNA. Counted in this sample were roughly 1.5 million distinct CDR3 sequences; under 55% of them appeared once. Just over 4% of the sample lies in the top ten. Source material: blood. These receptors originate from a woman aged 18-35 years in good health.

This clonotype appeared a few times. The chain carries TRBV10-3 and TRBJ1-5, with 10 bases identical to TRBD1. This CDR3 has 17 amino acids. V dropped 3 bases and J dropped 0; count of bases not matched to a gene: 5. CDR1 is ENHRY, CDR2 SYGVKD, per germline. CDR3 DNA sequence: TGTGCCATCAGTGAAGGGACAGGGGCCGGTAGCAATCAGCCCCAGCATTTT. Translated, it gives CAISEGTGAGSNQPQHF.

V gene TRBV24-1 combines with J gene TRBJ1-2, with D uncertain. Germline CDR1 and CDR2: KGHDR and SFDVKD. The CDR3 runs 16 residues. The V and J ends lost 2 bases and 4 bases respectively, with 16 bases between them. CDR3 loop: CATSDSRQAHLYGYTF. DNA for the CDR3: TGTGCCACCAGTGATTCTCGGCAGGCCCATCTCTATGGCTACACCTTC.

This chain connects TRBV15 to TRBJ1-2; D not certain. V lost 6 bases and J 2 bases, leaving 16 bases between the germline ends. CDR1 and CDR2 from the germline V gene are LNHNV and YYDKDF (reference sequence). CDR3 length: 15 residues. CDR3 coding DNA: TGTGCCACCAGTCAGACGGCGACCTTAAACTATGGCTACACCTTC. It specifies CATSQTATLNYGYTF.

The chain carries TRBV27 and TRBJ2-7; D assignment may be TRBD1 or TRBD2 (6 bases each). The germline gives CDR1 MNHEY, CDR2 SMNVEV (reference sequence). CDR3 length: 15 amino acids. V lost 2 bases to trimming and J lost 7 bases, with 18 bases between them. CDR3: CASSLALGGHLEQYF. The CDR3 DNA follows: TGTGCCAGCAGTTTAGCCTTAGGGGGGCACCTTGAGCAGTACTTC.

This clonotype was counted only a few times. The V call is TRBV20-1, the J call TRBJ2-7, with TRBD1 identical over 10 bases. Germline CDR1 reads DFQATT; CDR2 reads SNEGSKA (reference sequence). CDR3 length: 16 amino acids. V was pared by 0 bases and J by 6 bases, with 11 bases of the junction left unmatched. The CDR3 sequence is CSARDSGWTGGFEQYF. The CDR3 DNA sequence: TGCAGTGCTAGAGATTCCGGTTGGACAGGGGGATTCGAGCAGTACTTC.

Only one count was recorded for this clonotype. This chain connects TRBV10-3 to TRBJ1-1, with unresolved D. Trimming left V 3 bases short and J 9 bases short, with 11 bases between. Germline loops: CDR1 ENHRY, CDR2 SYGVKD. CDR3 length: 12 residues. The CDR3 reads CAISDVGRQAFF. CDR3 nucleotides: TGTGCCATCAGTGACGTCGGGAGACAAGCTTTCTTT.

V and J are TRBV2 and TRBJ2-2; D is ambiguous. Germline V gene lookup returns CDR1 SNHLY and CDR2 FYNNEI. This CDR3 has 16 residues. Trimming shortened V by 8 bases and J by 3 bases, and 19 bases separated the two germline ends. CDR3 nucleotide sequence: TGTGCCAGCGGGGTTGACCCCCCCTTGGACACCGGGGAGCTGTTTTTT. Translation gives CASGVDPPLDTGELFF.

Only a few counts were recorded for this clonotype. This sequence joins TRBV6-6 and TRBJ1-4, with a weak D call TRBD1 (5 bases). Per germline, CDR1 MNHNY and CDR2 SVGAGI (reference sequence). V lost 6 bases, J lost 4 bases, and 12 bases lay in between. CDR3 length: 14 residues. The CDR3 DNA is TGTGCCAGCAGGACGGGCAGGGTTAATGAAAAACTGTTTTTT. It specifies CASRTGRVNEKLFF.

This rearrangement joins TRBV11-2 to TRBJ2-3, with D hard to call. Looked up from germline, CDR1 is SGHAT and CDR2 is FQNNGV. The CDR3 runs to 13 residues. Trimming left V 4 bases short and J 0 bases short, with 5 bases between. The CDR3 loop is CASSWASTDTQYF. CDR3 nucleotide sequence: TGTGCCAGCAGCTGGGCTAGCACAGATACGCAGTATTTT.

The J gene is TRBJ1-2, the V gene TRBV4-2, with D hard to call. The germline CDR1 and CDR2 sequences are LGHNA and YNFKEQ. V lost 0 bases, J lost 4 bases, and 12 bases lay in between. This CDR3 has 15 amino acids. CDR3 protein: CASSQEARTFYGYTF. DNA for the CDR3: TGTGCCAGCAGCCAAGAGGCACGGACTTTCTATGGCTACACCTTC.

In nucleotides, the CDR3 is TGCAGCGTTGACCACCCCGGACAGGGGTCGAACTATGGCTACACCTTC. Translated: CSVDHPGQGSNYGYTF. This chain connects TRBV29-1 to TRBJ1-2; 9 bases are a match to TRBD1. The germline gives CDR1 SQVTM, CDR2 ANQGSEA. After removal of 3 bases from V and 2 bases from J, the junction contained 10 bases not matched to a gene. This CDR3 is built from 16 residues.

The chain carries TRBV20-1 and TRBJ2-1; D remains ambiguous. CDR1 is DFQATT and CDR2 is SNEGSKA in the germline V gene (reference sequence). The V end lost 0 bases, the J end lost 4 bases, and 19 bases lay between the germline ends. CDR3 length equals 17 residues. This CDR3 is CSARDMLGQLWYNEQFF. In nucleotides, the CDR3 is TGCAGTGCTAGAGATATGCTCGGCCAACTCTGGTACAATGAGCAGTTCTTC.

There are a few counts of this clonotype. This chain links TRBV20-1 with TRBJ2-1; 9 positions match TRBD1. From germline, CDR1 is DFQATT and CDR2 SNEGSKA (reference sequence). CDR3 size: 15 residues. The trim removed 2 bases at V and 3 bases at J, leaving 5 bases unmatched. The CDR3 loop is CSARSRTGDYNEQFF. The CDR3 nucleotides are TGCAGTGCTAGATCTAGGACAGGGGACTACAATGAGCAGTTCTTC.

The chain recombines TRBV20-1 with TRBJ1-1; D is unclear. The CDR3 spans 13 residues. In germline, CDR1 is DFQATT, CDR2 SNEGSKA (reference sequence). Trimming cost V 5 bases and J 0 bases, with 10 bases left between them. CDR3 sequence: CSAFGPLNTEAFF. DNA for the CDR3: TGCAGTGCTTTCGGGCCTTTGAACACTGAAGCTTTCTTT.

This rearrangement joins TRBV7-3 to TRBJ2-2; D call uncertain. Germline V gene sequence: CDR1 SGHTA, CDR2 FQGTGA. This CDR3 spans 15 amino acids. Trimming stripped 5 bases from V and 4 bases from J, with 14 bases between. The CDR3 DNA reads TGTGCCAGCAGCCGCATGGACGGCTCCACCGGGGAGCTGTTTTTT. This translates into CASSRMDGSTGELFF.

The CDR3 loop is CASSLDWGNYEQYF. In nucleotides, the CDR3 is TGTGCCAGCAGCTTGGATTGGGGAAACTACGAGCAGTACTTC. The chain combines TRBV5-5 with TRBJ2-7, with unresolved D. This CDR3 comprises 14 residues. V shed 0 bases and J shed 3 bases, with 10 bases lying between them. Germline V gene sequence: CDR1 SGHKS, CDR2 YYEKEE (reference sequence).

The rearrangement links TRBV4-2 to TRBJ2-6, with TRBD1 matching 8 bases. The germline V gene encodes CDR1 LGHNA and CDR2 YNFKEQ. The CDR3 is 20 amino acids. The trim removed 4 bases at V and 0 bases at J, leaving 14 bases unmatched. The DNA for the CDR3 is TGTGCCAGCAGCCCACTACGAGACAGGGGTTGGAACTCTGGGGCCAACGTCCTGACTTTC. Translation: CASSPLRDRGWNSGANVLTF.

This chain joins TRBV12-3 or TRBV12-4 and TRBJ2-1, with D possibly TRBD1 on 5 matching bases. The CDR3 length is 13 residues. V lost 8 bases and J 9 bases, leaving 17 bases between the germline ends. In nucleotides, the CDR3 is TGTGCCAGCGCCTCCCCCCGACAGTTTGAGCAGTTCTTC. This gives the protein CASASPRQFEQFF.

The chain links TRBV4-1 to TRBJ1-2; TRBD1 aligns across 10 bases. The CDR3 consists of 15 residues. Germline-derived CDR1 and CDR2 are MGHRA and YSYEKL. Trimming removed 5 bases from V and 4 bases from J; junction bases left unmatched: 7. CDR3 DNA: TGCGCCAGCAGCGCGACAGGGGGCGAATCCTATGGCTACACCTTC. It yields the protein CASSATGGESYGYTF.